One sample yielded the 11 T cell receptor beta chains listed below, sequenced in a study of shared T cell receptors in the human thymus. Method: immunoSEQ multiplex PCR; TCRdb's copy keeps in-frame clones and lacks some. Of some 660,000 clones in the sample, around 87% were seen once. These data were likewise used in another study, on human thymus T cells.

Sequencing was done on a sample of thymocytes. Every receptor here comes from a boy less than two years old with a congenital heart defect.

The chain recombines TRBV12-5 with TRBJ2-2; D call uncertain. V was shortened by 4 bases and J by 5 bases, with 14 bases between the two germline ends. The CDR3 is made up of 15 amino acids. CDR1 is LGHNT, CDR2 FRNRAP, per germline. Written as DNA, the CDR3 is TGTGCTAGTGGTTCTTGGGCCTTTGGTACCGGGGAGCTGTTTTTT. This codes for CASGSWAFGTGELFF.

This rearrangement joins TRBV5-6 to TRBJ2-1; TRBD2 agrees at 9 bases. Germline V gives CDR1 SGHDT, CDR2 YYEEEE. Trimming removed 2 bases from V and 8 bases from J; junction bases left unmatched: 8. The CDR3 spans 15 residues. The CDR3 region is CASSFGASGNDEQFF. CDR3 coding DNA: TGTGCCAGCAGCTTCGGGGCTAGCGGGAATGATGAGCAGTTCTTC.

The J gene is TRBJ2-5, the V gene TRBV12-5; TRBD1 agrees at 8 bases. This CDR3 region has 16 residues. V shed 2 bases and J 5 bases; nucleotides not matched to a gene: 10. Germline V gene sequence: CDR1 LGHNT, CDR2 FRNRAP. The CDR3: CASGLPRDRMEETQYF. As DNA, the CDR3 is TGTGCTAGTGGTTTGCCCCGGGACAGGATGGAGGAGACCCAGTACTTC.

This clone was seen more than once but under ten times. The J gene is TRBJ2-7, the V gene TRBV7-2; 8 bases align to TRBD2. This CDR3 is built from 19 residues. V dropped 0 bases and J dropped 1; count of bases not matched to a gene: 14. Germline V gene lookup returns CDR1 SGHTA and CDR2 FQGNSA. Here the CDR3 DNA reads TGTGCCAGCAGCTTAGCCCCGAAACGAGCGGGAGCCCTTTCCTACGAGCAGTACTTC. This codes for CASSLAPKRAGALSYEQYF.

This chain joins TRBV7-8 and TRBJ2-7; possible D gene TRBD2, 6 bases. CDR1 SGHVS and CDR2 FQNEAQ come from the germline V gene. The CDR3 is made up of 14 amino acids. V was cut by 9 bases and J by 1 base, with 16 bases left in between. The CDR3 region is CARPIGRGSYEQYF. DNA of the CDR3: TGTGCCAGACCCATAGGGCGGGGATCCTACGAGCAGTACTTC.

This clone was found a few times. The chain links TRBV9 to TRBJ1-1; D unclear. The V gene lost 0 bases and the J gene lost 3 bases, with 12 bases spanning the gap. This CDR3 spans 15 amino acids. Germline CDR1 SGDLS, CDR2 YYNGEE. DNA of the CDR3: TGTGCCAGCAGCGTAGGGGTGACTTCGGACACTGAAGCTTTCTTT. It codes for CASSVGVTSDTEAFF.

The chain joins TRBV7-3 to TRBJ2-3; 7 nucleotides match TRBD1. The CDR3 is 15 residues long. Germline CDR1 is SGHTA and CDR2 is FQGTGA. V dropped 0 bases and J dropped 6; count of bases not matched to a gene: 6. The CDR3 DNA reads TGTGCCAGCAGCTTAACTAGGGGGCGGCGGGATACGCAGTATTTT. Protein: CASSLTRGRRDTQYF.

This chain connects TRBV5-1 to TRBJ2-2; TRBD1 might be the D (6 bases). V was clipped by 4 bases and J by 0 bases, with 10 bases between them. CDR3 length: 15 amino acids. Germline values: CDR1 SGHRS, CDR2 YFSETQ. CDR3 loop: CASSLRGANTGELFF. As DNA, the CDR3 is TGCGCCAGCAGCCTCAGGGGCGCGAACACCGGGGAGCTGTTTTTT.

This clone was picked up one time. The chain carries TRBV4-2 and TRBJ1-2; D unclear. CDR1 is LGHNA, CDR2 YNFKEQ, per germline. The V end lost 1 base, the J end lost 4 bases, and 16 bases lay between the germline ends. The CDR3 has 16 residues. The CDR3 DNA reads TGTGCCAGCAGCCAAGCTGAGGCAAAAGCAACCTATGGCTACACCTTC. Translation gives CASSQAEAKATYGYTF.

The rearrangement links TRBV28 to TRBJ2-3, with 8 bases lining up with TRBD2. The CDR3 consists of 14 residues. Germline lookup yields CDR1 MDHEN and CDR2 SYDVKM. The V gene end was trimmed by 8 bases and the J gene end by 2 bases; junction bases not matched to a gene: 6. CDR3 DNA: TGTGCCAGCTTCGGGACTAGTGCCACAGATACGCAGTATTTT. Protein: CASFGTSATDTQYF.

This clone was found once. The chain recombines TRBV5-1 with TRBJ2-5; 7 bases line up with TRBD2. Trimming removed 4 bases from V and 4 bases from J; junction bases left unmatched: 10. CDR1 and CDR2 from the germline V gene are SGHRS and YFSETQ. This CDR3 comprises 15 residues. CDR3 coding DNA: TGCGCCAGCAGCCCCACCCGGGGAGGGCCAGAGACCCAGTACTTC. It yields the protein CASSPTRGGPETQYF.